These 27 T cell receptor beta chains originate from one sample sequenced in a study of PD-1 blockade in mismatch repair-deficient tumors. TCRdb keeps only in-frame clones here, not all; method: immunoSEQ multiplex PCR. The sample has 60,000 to 70,000 clones, roughly 88% seen once. Sequencing was performed on peripheral blood, taken 52 weeks after starting pembrolizumab. Source of these receptors: an adult with mismatch repair-deficient cancer.

The rearrangement uses TRBV28 and TRBJ2-3; D remains unclear. The CDR3 has 13 residues. CDR1 and CDR2 (germline): MDHEN, SYDVKM. V was clipped by 2 bases and J by 6 bases, with 9 bases between them. CDR3: CASSLTPDDTQYF. The DNA for the CDR3 is TGTGCCAGCAGTTTAACCCCAGACGATACGCAGTATTTT.

The chain recombines TRBV19 with TRBJ2-3; D is possibly TRBD2 (5 bases). Per germline, CDR1 LNHDA and CDR2 SQIVND (reference sequence). CDR3 size: 13 residues. V lost 6 bases to trimming and J lost 0 bases, with 7 bases between them. CDR3 nucleotides: TGTGCCAGTAGGGAGGACAGCACAGATACGCAGTATTTT. Its translation: CASREDSTDTQYF.

V and J are TRBV6-5 and TRBJ2-7; the D gene is possibly TRBD2 (5 bases). The CDR3 has 15 amino acids. V shed 0 bases and J shed 3 bases, with 12 bases lying between them. The germline V gene has CDR1 MNHEY and CDR2 SVGAGI. The CDR3 spells CASSYSEETFYEQYF. In DNA form, the CDR3 reads TGTGCCAGCAGTTACTCGGAGGAGACCTTCTACGAGCAGTACTTC.

This chain connects TRBV7-6 to TRBJ2-3; D unresolved. This CDR3 is 13 amino acids long. Germline V lookup: CDR1 SGHVS, CDR2 FNYEAQ. Deletions cut 4 bases from V and 2 bases from J, with 7 bases between. CDR3 DNA: TGTGCCAGCAGCTCCCTATCCACAGATACGCAGTATTTT. It encodes CASSSLSTDTQYF. The variable domain in full, completed from reference TRBV7-6 and TRBJ2-3, reads GAGVSQSPRYKVTKRGQDVALRCDPISGHVSLYWYRQALGQGPEFLTYFNYEAQQDKSGLPNDRFSAERPEGSISTLTIQRTEQRDSAMYRCASSSLSTDTQYFGPGTRLTVL.

This chain connects TRBV2 to TRBJ2-7, with 7 bases aligning to TRBD1. This CDR3 is built from 14 residues. The ends lost 8 bases at V and 0 bases at J; junction bases unmatched: 7. Germline V gives CDR1 SNHLY, CDR2 FYNNEI. The CDR3 loop is CASLGRDSSYEQYF. In nucleotides, the CDR3 is TGTGCCAGCCTAGGTCGGGACAGCTCCTACGAGCAGTACTTC. The whole variable domain, filled in from reference TRBV2 and TRBJ2-7, reads EPEVTQTPSHQVTQMGQEVILRCVPISNHLYFYWYRQILGQKVEFLVSFYNNEISEKSEIFDDQFSVERPDGSNFTLKIRSTKLEDSAMYFCASLGRDSSYEQYFGPGTRLTVT.

The sample holds a few counts of this clone. The genes are TRBV2 and TRBJ2-7, with D possibly being TRBD2 (5 bases). Germline CDR1 and CDR2: SNHLY and FYNNEI. Deletions cut 7 bases from V and 4 bases from J, with 14 bases between. CDR3 length: 13 residues. CDR3 DNA sequence: TGTGCCAGCAAGCGGCAAACTATTTACGAGCAGTACTTC. It codes for CASKRQTIYEQYF.

This chain connects TRBV5-1 to TRBJ2-7; 12 positions match TRBD2. V dropped 3 bases and J dropped 0; count of bases not matched to a gene: 4. The CDR3 sequence is 16 residues long. Germline values: CDR1 SGHRS, CDR2 YFSETQ. This CDR3 reads CASSSGTSGRSYEQYF. The CDR3 nucleotides read TGCGCCAGCAGCTCGGGGACTAGCGGGCGCTCCTACGAGCAGTACTTC.

V and J are TRBV7-9 and TRBJ2-7; TRBD2 agrees at 15 bases. Germline trimming cut 1 base from V and 9 bases from J; bases unmatched to any gene: 7. CDR3 length: 16 amino acids. The germline CDR1 and CDR2 sequences are SEHNR and FQNEAQ (reference sequence). The CDR3 DNA is TGTGCCAGCAGCTTAGGGGGACTAGCGGGAGGAGGCTGGCAGTACTTC. Protein: CASSLGGLAGGGWQYF.

The gene calls are TRBV5-3 and TRBJ2-5; no clear D gene. TRBV5-3 is given ORF status, its function remaining uncertain. V dropped 1 base and J dropped 6 bases, with 10 bases sitting between them. CDR3 length: 13 amino acids. CDR3 nucleotide sequence: TGTGCCAGAAGCTTGAGGCTAAAAAAGACCCAGTACTTC. Residues: CARSLRLKKTQYF.

J is TRBJ1-5 and V is TRBV5-5; 10 bases line up with TRBD1. The CDR3 totals 15 residues. Unmatched junction bases numbered 3, after V lost 4 bases and J lost 2 bases. Germline lookup yields CDR1 SGHKS and CDR2 YYEKEE (reference sequence). This CDR3 is CASSLDRGRNQPQHF. The CDR3 DNA follows: TGTGCCAGCAGCCTCGACAGGGGGCGCAATCAGCCCCAGCATTTT.

V usage is TRBV15 and J usage is TRBJ1-1, with 7 bases that match TRBD1. The trim removed 2 bases at V and 5 bases at J, leaving 8 bases unmatched. CDR3 length: 15 amino acids. Germline CDR1 LNHNV, CDR2 YYDKDF (reference sequence). CDR3 DNA: TGTGCCACCAGCAGATCAACGACAGGGCTAACTGAAGCTTTCTTT. Translated: CATSRSTTGLTEAFF.

The V and J genes are TRBV19 and TRBJ1-2; D not certain. V was cut by 4 bases and J by 6 bases, with 15 bases left in between. CDR1 is LNHDA, CDR2 SQIVND, per germline (reference sequence). This CDR3 region has 14 residues. The CDR3 coding sequence is TGTGCCAGTAGTAGTGGGTTCCAAATGGATGGCTACACCTTC. Protein: CASSSGFQMDGYTF.

In DNA, the CDR3 is TGTGCCAGCAGATCAAATCGGGGCTACACCTTC. It encodes CASRSNRGYTF. This chain joins TRBV9 and TRBJ1-2; unclear D gene. V was cut by 5 bases and J by 8 bases, with 10 bases left in between. Looked up from germline, CDR1 is SGDLS and CDR2 is YYNGEE. This CDR3 has 11 residues.

The chain employs TRBV13 and TRBJ2-1, with 10 nucleotides matching TRBD1. Trimming removed 2 bases from V and 6 bases from J; junction bases left unmatched: 7. The CDR3 covers 16 residues. From germline, CDR1 is PRHDT and CDR2 FYEKMQ (reference sequence). The CDR3: CASSLSGTGAPNEQFF. The CDR3, as DNA: TGTGCCAGCAGCTTATCCGGGACAGGGGCCCCCAATGAGCAGTTCTTC.

The V call is TRBV19, the J call TRBJ1-4; no firm D call. The germline V gene has CDR1 LNHDA and CDR2 SQIVND (reference sequence). The CDR3 totals 13 residues. Trimming cost V 0 bases and J 3 bases, with 2 bases left between them. For the CDR3, the DNA is TGTGCCAGTAGTATAGATTCTAATGAAAAACTGTTTTTT. This gives the protein CASSIDSNEKLFF.

This chain links TRBV7-3 with TRBJ1-1; TRBD1 matches 9 bases. This CDR3 spans 15 amino acids. Germline V gives CDR1 SGHTA, CDR2 FQGTGA. The V gene end was trimmed by 2 bases and the J gene end by 1 base; junction bases not matched to a gene: 2. This chain's CDR3 is CASSLGGQGNTEAFF. The CDR3 region has the DNA TGTGCCAGCAGCTTAGGGGGACAGGGGAACACTGAAGCTTTCTTT.

This chain joins TRBV29-1 and TRBJ2-7; D gene ambiguous. V was cut by 7 bases and J by 4 bases, with 17 bases left in between. The CDR3 consists of 13 residues. Germline V gives CDR1 SQVTM, CDR2 ANQGSEA. The CDR3 reads CSADDPFGYEQYF. As DNA, the CDR3 is TGCAGCGCTGACGACCCGTTTGGGTACGAGCAGTACTTC.

A single count supports this clone. CDR3 in amino acids: CASSPTGTRNGEQFF. The CDR3 bases are TGTGCCAGCAGCCCTACCGGGACTAGGAATGGTGAGCAGTTCTTC. This chain joins TRBV11-3 and TRBJ2-1; 8 bases match TRBD2. The trim removed 5 bases at V and 9 bases at J, leaving 12 bases unmatched. Germline V gene sequence: CDR1 SGHNT, CDR2 YENEEA. This CDR3 is 15 amino acids long. The full variable domain, in which reference TRBV11-3 and TRBJ2-1 provide the parts outside the CDR3, is EAGVVQSPRYKIIEKKQPVAFWCNPISGHNTLYWYLQNLGQGPELLIRYENEEAVDDSQLPKDRFSAERLKGVDSTLKIQPAELGDSAVYLCASSPTGTRNGEQFFGPGTRLTVL.

This clone occurred once. V and J are TRBV7-9 and TRBJ2-5, with D hard to call. Germline V gene lookup returns CDR1 SEHNR and CDR2 FQNEAQ (reference sequence). The CDR3 is 14 residues long. Between the trimmed V and J ends, which lost 4 bases and 2 bases, there was a span of 11 bases. In nucleotides, the CDR3 is TGTGCCAGCAGCTCCGAACTGCGGCAAGAGACCCAGTACTTC. It is translated as CASSSELRQETQYF.

The chain has TRBV10-2 and TRBJ2-1; 8 bases match TRBD2. CDR3 size: 13 residues. With V trimmed by 11 bases and J by 8 bases, 11 bases remained unmatched. Per germline, CDR1 WSHSY and CDR2 SAAADI. The CDR3 is CASRWREVDEQFF. DNA of the CDR3: TGCGCCTCAAGGTGGCGGGAGGTCGATGAGCAGTTCTTC.

This chain uses TRBV13 with TRBJ2-1, with D tentatively TRBD2 (6 bases). Deletions cut 0 bases from V and 0 bases from J, with 9 bases between. The CDR3 covers 16 residues. CDR1 and CDR2 from the germline V gene are PRHDT and FYEKMQ (reference sequence). CDR3 sequence reads: CASSLGRRGSYNEQFF. The DNA of the CDR3 is TGTGCCAGCAGCTTAGGGAGGAGGGGCTCCTACAATGAGCAGTTCTTC.

The chain has TRBV5-4 and TRBJ2-1; D is ambiguous. The CDR3 is made up of 14 amino acids. Per germline, CDR1 SGHNT and CDR2 YYREEE (reference sequence). Trimming pared 0 bases from V and 4 bases from J, leaving 8 bases between. CDR3 protein: CASSLGDGYNEQFF. The CDR3 DNA sequence: TGTGCCAGCAGCTTGGGCGACGGTTACAATGAGCAGTTCTTC.

The chain employs TRBV13 and TRBJ1-2; possible D gene TRBD1, 5 bases. Germline V gene sequence: CDR1 PRHDT, CDR2 FYEKMQ (reference sequence). Deletions cut 0 bases from V and 4 bases from J, with 12 bases between. There are 15 residues in the CDR3. CDR3 coding DNA: TGTGCCAGCAGCTTAGGGAGTGGGGCGGGCTATGGCTACACCTTC. Translation gives CASSLGSGAGYGYTF.

This chain uses TRBV6-5 with TRBJ2-7; D not resolved. The germline CDR1 and CDR2 sequences are MNHEY and SVGAGI. V was trimmed by 5 bases and J by 0 bases, leaving 8 bases between them. This CDR3 has 13 residues. The CDR3 nucleotides read TGTGCCAGCAGTGAATGGGCCTCCTACGAGCAGTACTTC. It is translated as CASSEWASYEQYF.

This chain uses TRBV11-2 with TRBJ2-3, with unresolved D. Looked up from germline, CDR1 is SGHAT and CDR2 is FQNNGV. Trimming shortened V by 5 bases and J by 0 bases, and 3 bases separated the two germline ends. This CDR3 comprises 12 residues. The CDR3 DNA reads as TGTGCCAGCAGCCCGAGCACAGATACGCAGTATTTT. Protein product: CASSPSTDTQYF. The whole variable domain, filled in from reference TRBV11-2 and TRBJ2-3, reads EAGVAQSPRYKIIEKRQSVAFWCNPISGHATLYWYQQILGQGPKLLIQFQNNGVVDDSQLPKDRFSAERLKGVDSTLKIQPAKLEDSAVYLCASSPSTDTQYFGPGTRLTVL.

The rearrangement uses TRBV4-1 and TRBJ2-3; D perhaps matches TRBD1 (6 bases). Trimming took 1 base from V and 4 from J, leaving 15 bases between them. The CDR3 is 16 residues long. Germline CDR1 MGHRA, CDR2 YSYEKL. For the CDR3, the DNA is TGCGCCAGCAGCCAAGTCAGGGGCGAAAGATCAGATACGCAGTATTTT. Translating it yields CASSQVRGERSDTQYF.

The rearrangement joins TRBV7-8 to TRBJ2-5; TRBD1 aligns across 8 bases. CDR1 is SGHVS and CDR2 is FQNEAQ in the germline V gene. V lost 3 bases, J lost 2 bases, and 5 bases stayed unmatched. This CDR3 has 15 residues. The CDR3 nucleotides are TGTGCCAGCAGCTTGGGGACAGGAAGGCAAGAGACCCAGTACTTC. Translation: CASSLGTGRQETQYF.